These 20 T cell receptor beta chains originate from one sample sequenced in a study of blood T cell repertoires in COVID-19. Sequencing used immunoSEQ multiplex PCR; TCRdb keeps in-frame clones, though not all of them. The sample carries roughly 150,000 clones, 80% to 90% recorded once. The specimen sequenced was peripheral blood. Receptors originate from a woman aged 55-70 years with COVID-19, enrolled during active disease.

The chain has TRBV6-5 and TRBJ2-7; the match to TRBD1 covers 9 bases. The CDR3 consists of 14 residues. The V and J ends lost 7 bases and 6 bases, in that order; junction bases with no gene match: 10. Germline loops: CDR1 MNHEY, CDR2 SVGAGI. Written as DNA, the CDR3 is TGTGCCAGCAACCCGACGGGACAGGGTTCCGAGCAGTACTTC. Translation gives CASNPTGQGSEQYF.

The chain uses TRBV5-1 and TRBJ2-2; TRBD2 agrees at 9 bases. Unmatched junction bases numbered 7, after V lost 5 bases and J lost 2 bases. This CDR3 is 16 amino acids long. Germline V gene data show CDR1 as SGHRS and CDR2 as YFSETQ. DNA for the CDR3: TGCGCCAGCAGATACCTAGCGGGGTCCAACACCGGGGAGCTGTTTTTT. Amino acids: CASRYLAGSNTGELFF.

This rearrangement joins TRBV7-9 to TRBJ1-4, with D unclear. Germline CDR1 reads SEHNR; CDR2 reads FQNEAQ (reference sequence). This CDR3 contains 17 residues. Trimming cost V 1 base and J 5 bases, with 17 bases left between them. The CDR3 nucleotides read TGTGCCAGCAGCTTAGGAAATTCATACAGAGCAAATGAAAAACTGTTTTTT. This sequence encodes CASSLGNSYRANEKLFF.

This clone showed up many times. The gene calls are TRBV12-3 or TRBV12-4 and TRBJ1-5, with unresolved D. CDR3 size: 12 residues. V was clipped by 1 base and J by 10 bases, with 8 bases between them. The CDR3 nucleotides are TGTGCCAGCAGTTTAGTCCGGGGACCCCAGCATTTT. Amino acids: CASSLVRGPQHF.

The chain recombines TRBV29-1 with TRBJ2-1; 8 nucleotides align to TRBD2. CDR3 size: 11 residues. V was clipped by 6 bases and J by 16 bases; unmatched bases: 11. CDR1 SQVTM and CDR2 ANQGSEA come from the germline V gene. CDR3 protein: CSVTTGTSIFF. DNA of the CDR3: TGCAGCGTCACCACCGGGACTAGTATCTTCTTC.

The J gene is TRBJ1-1, the V gene TRBV5-1, with D possibly TRBD1 on 5 matching bases. The CDR3 spans 16 residues. Trimming removed 3 bases from V and 1 base from J, with 16 bases in between. The V gene's germline CDR1 is SGHRS and CDR2 YFSETQ. CDR3 loop: CASSSGDAGKNTEAFF. CDR3 nucleotides: TGCGCCAGCAGCTCGGGGGACGCAGGAAAGAACACTGAAGCTTTCTTT.

V gene TRBV29-1 combines with J gene TRBJ1-5, with 7 bases lining up with TRBD1. V shed 4 bases, J shed 4 bases, and the junction held 1 base outside the gene matches. CDR1 and CDR2 from the germline V gene are SQVTM and ANQGSEA. The CDR3 loop spans 12 amino acids. The CDR3 nucleotides are TGCAGCGTTGCAGGGGGAAATCAGCCCCAGCATTTT. Amino acid sequence: CSVAGGNQPQHF.

A single count supports this clone. This chain links TRBV7-9 with TRBJ1-4, with 8 nucleotides matching TRBD1. The V segment lost 5 bases and the J segment 8 bases; nucleotides outside the gene matches: 10. The CDR3 consists of 15 residues. The germline V gene has CDR1 SEHNR and CDR2 FQNEAQ (reference sequence). The CDR3 loop is CASSATGQVGEKLFF. The CDR3 nucleotides read TGTGCCAGCAGCGCAACGGGACAGGTGGGAGAAAAACTGTTTTTT. The full variable domain, with the rest looked up from reference TRBV7-9 and TRBJ1-4, is DTGVSQNPRHKITKRGQNVTFRCDPISEHNRLYWYRQTLGQGPEFLTYFQNEAQLEKSRLLSDRFSAERPKGSFSTLEIQRTEQGDSAMYLCASSATGQVGEKLFFGSGTQLSVL.

The rearrangement joins TRBV5-1 to TRBJ2-7; 9 positions match TRBD1. J was trimmed by 3 bases and V by 10 bases; bases with no gene match: 8. CDR3 length: 13 residues. The germline gives CDR1 SGHRS, CDR2 YFSETQ. CDR3 DNA sequence: TGCGCCTTAGGGGACAGGGAACACTACGAGCAGTACGTC. This sequence encodes CALGDREHYEQYV.

This clone was seen once. The chain joins TRBV7-9 to TRBJ1-5; TRBD1 might be the D (5 bases). Deletions cut 0 bases from V and 2 bases from J, with 8 bases between. CDR1 and CDR2 from the germline V gene are SEHNR and FQNEAQ (reference sequence). The CDR3 length is 15 residues. The CDR3 DNA reads TGTGCCAGCAGCTTAGCAGGGGTCGGCAATCAGCCCCAGCATTTT. Its translation: CASSLAGVGNQPQHF.

V usage is TRBV3-1 (or the pseudogene TRBV3-2) and J usage is TRBJ2-1, with TRBD2 matching 10 bases. The CDR3 loop spans 17 amino acids. From germline, CDR1 is LGHDT and CDR2 YNNKEL (reference sequence). J was trimmed by 6 bases and V by 4 bases; bases with no gene match: 12. In DNA, the CDR3 is TGTGCCAGCAGCCCCCAGGGTAGGCTAGCGGGAGCCAATGAGCAGTTCTTC. It translates to CASSPQGRLAGANEQFF.

The V gene is TRBV6-5, the J gene TRBJ1-5, with 7 nucleotides matching TRBD1. The CDR3 is 13 amino acids. The germline V gene encodes CDR1 MNHEY and CDR2 SVGAGI. J was trimmed by 4 bases and V by 6 bases; bases with no gene match: 3. CDR3 in DNA: TGTGCCAGCAGCGGACAGGTTAATCAGCCCCAGCATTTT. This translates into CASSGQVNQPQHF.

V and J are TRBV18 and TRBJ1-2; D not certain. The germline V gene encodes CDR1 KGHSH and CDR2 LQKENI. V gave up 5 bases and J gave up 5 bases, with 12 bases separating them. The CDR3 is 13 residues long. DNA for the CDR3: TGTGCCAGCTCAGAGACATCAACTTATGGCTACACCTTC. Protein sequence: CASSETSTYGYTF.

The chain has TRBV7-8 and TRBJ1-1, with 8 positions matching TRBD1. This CDR3 is built from 17 residues. The V gene end was trimmed by 4 bases and the J gene end by 1 base; junction bases not matched to a gene: 11. The germline gives CDR1 SGHVS, CDR2 FQNEAQ. The CDR3 nucleotides are TGTGCCAGCAGCTCGGTAAGCGGCACAGGGGGGAACACTGAAGCTTTCTTT. Protein sequence: CASSSVSGTGGNTEAFF.

The chain couples TRBV4-1 to TRBJ1-1; no clear D. This CDR3 comprises 13 residues. The V gene lost 0 bases and the J gene lost 8 bases, with 10 bases spanning the gap. Germline V gene sequence: CDR1 MGHRA, CDR2 YSYEKL. The DNA of the CDR3 is TGCGCCAGCAGCCAAGATCTCCTGAGAGAAGCTTTCTTT. Protein product: CASSQDLLREAFF.

This chain uses TRBV18 with TRBJ2-7; D is possibly TRBD2 (5 bases). With 1 base removed from V and 2 bases from J, the gap between germline ends came to 9 bases. Germline loops: CDR1 KGHSH, CDR2 LQKENI. The CDR3 length is 14 residues. CDR3 DNA sequence: TGTGCCAGCTCACCACGGCAGGAGGCCTACGAGCAGTACTTC. Amino acids: CASSPRQEAYEQYF.

The CDR3 nucleotides are TGTGCCAGCAGCCAACCCGGACAGGGGGGGTATGAAGCTTTCTTT. Translation: CASSQPGQGGYEAFF. This chain joins TRBV3-1 (or the pseudogene TRBV3-2) and TRBJ1-1, with 10 nucleotides matching TRBD1. CDR1 and CDR2 (germline): LGHDT, YNNKEL (reference sequence). V shed 2 bases, J shed 7 bases, and the junction held 7 bases outside the gene matches. The CDR3 covers 15 residues.

The table lists this clone with a count of one. The rearrangement joins TRBV24-1 to TRBJ2-3; no clear D. This CDR3 has 14 amino acids. Trimming shortened V by 3 bases and J by 2 bases, and 8 bases separated the two germline ends. The germline CDR1 and CDR2 sequences are KGHDR and SFDVKD. CDR3 protein: CATSDTPPTDTQYF. The CDR3, as DNA: TGTGCCACCAGTGATACTCCACCCACAGATACGCAGTATTTT.

This chain connects TRBV29-1 to TRBJ1-1; no reliable D call. V lost 1 base and J 0 bases, leaving 6 bases between the germline ends. The CDR3 has 13 amino acids. CDR1 and CDR2 (germline): SQVTM, ANQGSEA. The CDR3 loop is CSVEGLMNTEAFF. Here the CDR3 DNA reads TGCAGCGTTGAAGGGCTGATGAACACTGAAGCTTTCTTT.

The chain is built from TRBV5-6 and TRBJ1-1; D possibly corresponds to TRBD1 (5 bases). Trimming took 4 bases from V and 2 from J, leaving 12 bases between them. Germline CDR1 reads SGHDT; CDR2 reads YYEEEE. CDR3 length: 14 amino acids. The CDR3 DNA is TGTGCCAGCAGCCCCGGACACAGAAACACTGAAGCTTTCTTT. Amino acids: CASSPGHRNTEAFF.